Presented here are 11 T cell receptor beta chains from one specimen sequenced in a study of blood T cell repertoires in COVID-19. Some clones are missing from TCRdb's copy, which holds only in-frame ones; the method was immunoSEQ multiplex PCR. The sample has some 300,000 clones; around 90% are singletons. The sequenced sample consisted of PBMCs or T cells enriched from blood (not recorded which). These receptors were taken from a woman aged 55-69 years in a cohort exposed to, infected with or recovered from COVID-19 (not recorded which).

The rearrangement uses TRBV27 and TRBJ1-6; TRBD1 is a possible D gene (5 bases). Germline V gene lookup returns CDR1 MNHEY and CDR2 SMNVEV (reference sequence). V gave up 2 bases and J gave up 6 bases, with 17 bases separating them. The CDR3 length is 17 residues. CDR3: CASSLRSQGYPNSPLHF. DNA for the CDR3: TGTGCCAGCAGTTTAAGGAGTCAGGGATATCCTAATTCACCCCTCCACTTT.

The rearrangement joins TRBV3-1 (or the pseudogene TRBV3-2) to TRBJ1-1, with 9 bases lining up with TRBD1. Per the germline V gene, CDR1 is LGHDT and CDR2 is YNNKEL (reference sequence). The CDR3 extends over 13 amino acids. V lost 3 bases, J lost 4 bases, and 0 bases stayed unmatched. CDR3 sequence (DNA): TGTGCCAGCAGCCAGGACAGGGGCACTGAAGCTTTCTTT. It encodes CASSQDRGTEAFF.

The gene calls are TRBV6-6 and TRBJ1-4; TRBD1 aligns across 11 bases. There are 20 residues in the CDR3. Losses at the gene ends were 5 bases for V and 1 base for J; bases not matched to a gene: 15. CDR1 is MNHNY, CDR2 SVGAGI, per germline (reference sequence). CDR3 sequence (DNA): TGTGCCAGCAGTCCCGGACAGGGGGCGAATGGTCGAGTAACTAATGAAAAACTGTTTTTT. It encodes CASSPGQGANGRVTNEKLFF.

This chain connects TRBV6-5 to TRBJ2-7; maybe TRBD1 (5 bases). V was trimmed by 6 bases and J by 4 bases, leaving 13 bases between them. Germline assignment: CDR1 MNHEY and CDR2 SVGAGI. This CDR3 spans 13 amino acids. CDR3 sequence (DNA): TGTGCCAGCAGGGATAATGACAGATACGAGCAGTACTTC. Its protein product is CASRDNDRYEQYF.

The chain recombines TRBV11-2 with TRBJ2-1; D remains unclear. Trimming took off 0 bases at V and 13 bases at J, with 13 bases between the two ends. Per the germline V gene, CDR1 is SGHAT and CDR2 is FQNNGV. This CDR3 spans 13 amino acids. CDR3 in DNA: TGTGCCAGCAGCTTAGATCGAGCGCGTCTTCAGTTCTTC. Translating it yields CASSLDRARLQFF.

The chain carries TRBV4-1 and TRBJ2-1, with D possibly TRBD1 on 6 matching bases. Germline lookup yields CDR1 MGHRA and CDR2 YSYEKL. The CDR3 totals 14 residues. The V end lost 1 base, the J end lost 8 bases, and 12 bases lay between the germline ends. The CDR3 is CASSQARTADEQFF. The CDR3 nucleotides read TGCGCCAGCAGCCAAGCTCGGACAGCGGATGAGCAGTTCTTC.

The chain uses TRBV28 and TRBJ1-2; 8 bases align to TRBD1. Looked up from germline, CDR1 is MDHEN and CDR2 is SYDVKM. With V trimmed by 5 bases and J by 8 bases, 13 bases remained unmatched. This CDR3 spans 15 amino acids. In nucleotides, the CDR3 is TGTGCCAGCAGTGAGATGACAGGGGAAAGAGAAGGCTACACCTTC. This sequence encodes CASSEMTGEREGYTF.

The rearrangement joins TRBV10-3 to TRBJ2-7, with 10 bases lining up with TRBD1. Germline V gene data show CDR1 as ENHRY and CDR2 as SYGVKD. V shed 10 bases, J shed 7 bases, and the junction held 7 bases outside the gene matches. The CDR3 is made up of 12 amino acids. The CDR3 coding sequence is TGTGCCACCCAGGGACAGGGGCAAGAGCAGTACTTC. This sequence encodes CATQGQGQEQYF.

CDR3 sequence reads: CASSTTGTGIGYEQYF. CDR3 coding DNA: TGTGCCAGTAGTACGACCGGGACAGGGATTGGATACGAGCAGTACTTC. This rearrangement joins TRBV19 to TRBJ2-7; TRBD1 aligns across 9 bases. Germline trimming cut 4 bases from V and 4 bases from J; bases unmatched to any gene: 11. The CDR3 has 16 amino acids. The germline V gene encodes CDR1 LNHDA and CDR2 SQIVND (reference sequence). The full variable domain, rest sourced from reference TRBV19 and TRBJ2-7, is DGGITQSPKYLFRKEGQNVTLSCEQNLNHDAMYWYRQDPGQGLRLIYYSQIVNDFQKGDIAEGYSVSREKKESFPLTVTSAQKNPTAFYLCASSTTGTGIGYEQYFGPGTRLTVT.

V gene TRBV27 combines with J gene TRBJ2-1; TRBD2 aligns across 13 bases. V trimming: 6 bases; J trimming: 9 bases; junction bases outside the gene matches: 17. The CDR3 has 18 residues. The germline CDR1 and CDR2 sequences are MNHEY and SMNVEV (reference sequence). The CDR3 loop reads CASSRGFGLAGDVAEQFF. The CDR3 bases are TGTGCCAGCAGCAGGGGTTTCGGACTAGCGGGAGATGTCGCTGAGCAGTTCTTC.

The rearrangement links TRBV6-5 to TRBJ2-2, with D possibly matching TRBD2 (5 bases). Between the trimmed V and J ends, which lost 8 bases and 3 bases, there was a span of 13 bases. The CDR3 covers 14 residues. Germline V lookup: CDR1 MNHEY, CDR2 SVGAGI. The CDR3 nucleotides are TGTGCCAGCCGCATCCGGGGAGACACCGGGGAGCTGTTTTTT. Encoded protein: CASRIRGDTGELFF.